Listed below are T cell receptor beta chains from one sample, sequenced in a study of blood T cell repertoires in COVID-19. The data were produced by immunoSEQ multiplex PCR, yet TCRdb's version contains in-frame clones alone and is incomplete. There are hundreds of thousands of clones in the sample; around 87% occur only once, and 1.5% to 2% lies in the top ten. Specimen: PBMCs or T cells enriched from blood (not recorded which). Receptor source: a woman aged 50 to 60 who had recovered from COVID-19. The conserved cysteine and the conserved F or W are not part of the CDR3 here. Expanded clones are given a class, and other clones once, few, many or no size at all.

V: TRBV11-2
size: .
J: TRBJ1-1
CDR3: ASSFRGALNTEAF

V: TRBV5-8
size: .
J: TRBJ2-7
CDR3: ASSPDTSYEQY

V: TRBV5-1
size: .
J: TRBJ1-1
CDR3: ASSPGTGKKIPEAF

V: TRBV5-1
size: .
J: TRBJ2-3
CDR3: ASRDRETDTQY

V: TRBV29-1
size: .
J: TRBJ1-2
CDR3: SVDVGQGYGYT

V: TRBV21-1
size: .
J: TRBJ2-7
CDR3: ASRIPRAYEQY

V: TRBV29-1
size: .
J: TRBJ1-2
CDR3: SVEQGAYGYT

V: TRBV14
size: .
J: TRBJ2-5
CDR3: ASSQILAGAEETQY

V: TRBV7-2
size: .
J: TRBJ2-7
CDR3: ASSFRTSSYEQY

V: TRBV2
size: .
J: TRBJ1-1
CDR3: ASSNPGQATEEAF

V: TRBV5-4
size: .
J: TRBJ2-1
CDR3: ASSFSDRWDNEQF

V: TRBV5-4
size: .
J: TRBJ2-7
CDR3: ASSLAGGHYEQY

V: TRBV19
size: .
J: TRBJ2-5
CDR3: ASSRAGVRETQY

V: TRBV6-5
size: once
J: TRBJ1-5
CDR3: ASLQGWGNQPQH

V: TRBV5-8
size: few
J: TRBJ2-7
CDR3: ASSGEDRGYEQY

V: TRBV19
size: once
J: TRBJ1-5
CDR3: ASSVSRGTQPQH

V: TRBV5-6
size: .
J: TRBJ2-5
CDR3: ASSLAGTKAETQY

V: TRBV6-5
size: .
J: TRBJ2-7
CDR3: ASSLERSYEQY

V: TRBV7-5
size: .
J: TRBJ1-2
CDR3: ARSLEWDFYYGYT

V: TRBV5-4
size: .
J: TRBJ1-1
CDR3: ASNRQGGTEAF

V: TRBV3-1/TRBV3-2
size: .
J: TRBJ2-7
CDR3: ASSQVAGAVYEQY

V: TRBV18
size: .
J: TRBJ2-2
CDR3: ASSESSIAGNTGELF

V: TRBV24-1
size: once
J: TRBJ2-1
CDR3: ATSDLGTGEKF

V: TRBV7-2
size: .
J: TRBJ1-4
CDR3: ASSSVSGVINEKLF

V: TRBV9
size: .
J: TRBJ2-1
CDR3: ASSVEPGLPNEQF

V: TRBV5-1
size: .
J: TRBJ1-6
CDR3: ASSGGTDYNSPLH

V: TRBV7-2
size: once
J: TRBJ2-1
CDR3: ASSSSGREGEQF

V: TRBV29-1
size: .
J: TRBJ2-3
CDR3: SGDGDRGTQY

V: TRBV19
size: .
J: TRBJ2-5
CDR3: ASSISREGPETQY

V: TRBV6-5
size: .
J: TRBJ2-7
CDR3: ASRVGESEQY

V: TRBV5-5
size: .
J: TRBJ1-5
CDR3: ASSDTGSNQPQH

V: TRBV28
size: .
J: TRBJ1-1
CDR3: ASISRRSEAF

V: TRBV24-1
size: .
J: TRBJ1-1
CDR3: ATSDFMGGTIKNTEAF

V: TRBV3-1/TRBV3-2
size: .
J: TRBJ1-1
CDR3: ASSQTGTGETEAF

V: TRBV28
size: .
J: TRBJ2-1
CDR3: ASTNGQGLRNEQF

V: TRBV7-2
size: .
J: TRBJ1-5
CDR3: ASSLAAGGSPSNQPQH

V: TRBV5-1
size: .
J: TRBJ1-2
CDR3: ASRRLNSLYNYGYT

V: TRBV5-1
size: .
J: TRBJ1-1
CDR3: ASSLATGNTEAF

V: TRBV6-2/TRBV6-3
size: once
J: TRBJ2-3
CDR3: ASTPVRGAVGTDTQY

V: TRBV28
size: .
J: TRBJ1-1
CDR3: ASRISNTEAF

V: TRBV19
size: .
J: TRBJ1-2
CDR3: ATGQGQYGYT

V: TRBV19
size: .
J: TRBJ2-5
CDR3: ASRGQGGETQY

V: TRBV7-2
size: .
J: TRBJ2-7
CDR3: ASSLGTSGYTYEQY

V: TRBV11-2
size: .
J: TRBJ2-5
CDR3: ASSYGGYMETQY

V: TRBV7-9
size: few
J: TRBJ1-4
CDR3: ASSIVTGTGGEKLF